This is a list of T cell receptor beta chains from one sample in a study of beta chain features in type 1 diabetes. Profiled with immunoSEQ multiplex PCR; TCRdb holds only in-frame clones, not every one. The repertoire holds about 360,000 clones, roughly an eighth seen once, with roughly 0.017% in the top ten. The material sequenced was naive CD4+ T cells from blood. The receptors originated from a young man in good health. The CDR3 runs from the conserved cysteine through the conserved F or W. A D gene is named only where the DNA matches it firmly. Size is stated for part of the rows, as once, few or many counts, or as a class when the clone is expanded.

V gene,clone size,J gene,D gene,CDR3 DNA,CDR3 protein
TRBV7-2,few,TRBJ2-3,.,TGTGCCAGCAGCTTAGACCCCTGGGTAGCGACTAGCACAGATACGCAGTATTTT,CASSLDPWVATSTDTQYF
TRBV29-1,.,TRBJ2-1,.,TGCAGCGTTCTTGAGGGCTACATCGCGTACAATGAGCAGTTCTTC,CSVLEGYIAYNEQFF
TRBV30,.,TRBJ1-2,.,TGTGCCTGGAGTGTCGGGGGAGTAGGCTACACCTTC,CAWSVGGVGYTF
TRBV4-3,few,TRBJ1-5,.,TGCGCCAGCAGCCAGGAGGCGTTTAGCAATCAGCCCCAGCATTTT,CASSQEAFSNQPQHF
TRBV4-2,.,TRBJ1-2,TRBD1,TGTGCCAGCAGACTAACGGACAGGGACGGGGGTGGCTACACCTTC,CASRLTDRDGGGYTF
TRBV7-2,.,TRBJ2-3,TRBD2,TGTGCCAGCAGACCTGGACTAGCAGCTAGCACAGATACGCAGTATTTT,CASRPGLAASTDTQYF
TRBV5-4,.,TRBJ2-7,TRBD1,TGTGCCAGCAGCTTGGGACAGGGGGTTTCCTACGAGCAGTACTTC,CASSLGQGVSYEQYF
TRBV11-3,.,TRBJ2-1,TRBD1,TGTGCCAGCAGCCTCCGGGACAGTAACTACAATGAGCAGTTCTTC,CASSLRDSNYNEQFF
TRBV27,.,TRBJ2-1,.,TGTGCCAGCAGTTTAATTCAGGGATACAATGAGCAGTTCTTC,CASSLIQGYNEQFF
TRBV30,.,TRBJ1-6,TRBD1,TGTGCCTGGCGACAGGGGGCTCGATCACCCCTCCACTTT,CAWRQGARSPLHF
TRBV11-2,few,TRBJ2-3,.,TGTGCCAGCAGCTTAGGGCCCCGAGATACGCAGTATTTT,CASSLGPRDTQYF
TRBV18,.,TRBJ2-3,.,TGTGCCAGCTCACCCCAACAAGATACGCAGTATTTT,CASSPQQDTQYF
TRBV7-3,few,TRBJ2-3,.,TGTGCCAGCAGCTTAATGGTTGCGGATACGCAGTATTTT,CASSLMVADTQYF
TRBV21-1,once,TRBJ2-7,.,TGTGCCAGCAGCGGTAGCGGGAGGTGGAACTACGAGCAGTACTTC,CASSGSGRWNYEQYF
TRBV19,.,TRBJ2-1,.,TGTGCCAGTAGTATTGAGCGGGCGCAGCGGGAGCAGTTCTTC,CASSIERAQREQFF
TRBV10-3,.,TRBJ2-5,TRBD2,TGTGCCATCAGTGGGACTAGCGGGGCCCAAGAGACCCAGTACTTC,CAISGTSGAQETQYF
TRBV30,.,TRBJ1-1,.,TGTGCCTGGATCCGAGATCTCACTGAAGCTTTCTTT,CAWIRDLTEAFF
TRBV7-3,.,TRBJ2-7,TRBD1,TGTGCCAGCAGCCGACGACAGGGGGACTCCGAGCAGTACTTC,CASSRRQGDSEQYF
TRBV7-3,few,TRBJ1-1,TRBD1,TGTGCCAGCAGTCGGGACAGGGGGGAAACTGAAGCTTTCTTT,CASSRDRGETEAFF
TRBV27,few,TRBJ2-7,.,TGTGCCAGCAGTTTATCCCGACAGGGACTTTACGAGCAGTACTTC,CASSLSRQGLYEQYF
TRBV30,few,TRBJ2-5,TRBD1,TGTGCCTGGAGTACAACTTCGACAGGGTACCAAGAGACCCAGTACTTC,CAWSTTSTGYQETQYF
TRBV6-1,.,TRBJ2-7,.,TGTGCCAGCAGGAGGGACACCCTCCGGGACGAGCAGTACTTC,CASRRDTLRDEQYF
TRBV11-3,.,TRBJ2-1,TRBD2,TGTGCCAGCAGCCCTTACCTAGCGGGGCCCTCCTACAATGAGCAGTTCTTC,CASSPYLAGPSYNEQFF
TRBV4-2,.,TRBJ2-3,TRBD2,TGTGCCAGCAGCCGTGGTAGCGGGGGAGTGGATACGCAGTATTTT,CASSRGSGGVDTQYF
TRBV5-4,few,TRBJ2-3,TRBD2,TGTGCCAGCAGCCGAAGCGGGAGTTCCGATACGCAGTATTTT,CASSRSGSSDTQYF
TRBV7-2,.,TRBJ2-3,.,TGTGCCAGCAATAGGGGTTTTAGCACAGATACGCAGTATTTT,CASNRGFSTDTQYF
TRBV9,few,TRBJ1-5,TRBD1,TGTGCCAGCAGCGGGGGACAGGGGGCCGATCAGCCCCAGCATTTT,CASSGGQGADQPQHF
TRBV5-4,few,TRBJ2-2,.,TGTGCCAGCAGCTTGGCCTTAGGGGTCACCGGGGAGCTGTTTTTT,CASSLALGVTGELFF
TRBV5-4,few,TRBJ1-3,.,TGTGCCAGCAGCTCAGGCGGAGGCTCTGGAAACACCATATATTTT,CASSSGGGSGNTIYF
TRBV23-1,.,TRBJ1-5,TRBD1,TGCGCCAGCAGTCCCGGGACAGGGGGGTATAGCAATCAGCCCCAGCATTTT,CASSPGTGGYSNQPQHF
TRBV19,.,TRBJ2-7,TRBD2,TGTGCCAGTAGTACCCCCGGGACTAGCGGGACCTACGAGCAGTACTTC,CASSTPGTSGTYEQYF
TRBV5-4,few,TRBJ2-3,TRBD1,TGTGCCAGCAGCTACAGGGGAGATACGCAGTATTTT,CASSYRGDTQYF
TRBV28,.,TRBJ1-2,.,TGTGCCAGCAGTTCTACACGAGGCAATAACTATGGCTACACCTTC,CASSSTRGNNYGYTF
TRBV9,once,TRBJ2-1,.,TGTGCCAGCAGCCCCAGTACAACCCCCTACAATGAGCAGTTCTTC,CASSPSTTPYNEQFF
TRBV6-1,.,TRBJ2-5,.,TGTGCCAGCAGTGAATTCGACAGGATAGAGACCCAGTACTTC,CASSEFDRIETQYF
TRBV28,.,TRBJ1-1,.,TGTGCCAGCAGTTTACTAGGGGTTGAAGCTTTCTTT,CASSLLGVEAFF
TRBV10-3,.,TRBJ1-2,TRBD1,TGTGCCATCAGACCCGGACAGGTTAACTATGGCTACACCTTC,CAIRPGQVNYGYTF
TRBV28,.,TRBJ1-6,.,TGTGCCAGCAGTTTCCCAGGACCGGGGTATAGTTCACCCCTCCACTTT,CASSFPGPGYSSPLHF
TRBV4-3,.,TRBJ2-7,TRBD2,TGCGCCAGCAGCCAGACTCTAGCGGGAGGGGGCGAGCAGTACTTC,CASSQTLAGGGEQYF
TRBV27,.,TRBJ2-1,.,TGTGCCAGCAGTCCCACACATCAATACAGGAGAAACAATGAGCAGTTCTTC,CASSPTHQYRRNNEQFF
TRBV5-4,.,TRBJ1-1,TRBD1,TGTGCCAGCAGCCTGGACAGGGGGACTGAAGCTTTCTTT,CASSLDRGTEAFF
TRBV30,once,TRBJ1-4,TRBD1,TGTGCCTGGAGTGCGACAGGGGCAACTAATGAAAAACTGTTTTTT,CAWSATGATNEKLFF
TRBV27,.,TRBJ2-3,TRBD1,TGTGCCAGCAGGGGACAGTTCGGCACAGATACGCAGTATTTT,CASRGQFGTDTQYF
TRBV20-1,few,TRBJ2-7,.,TGCAGTGTCTCCGAGCAGTACTTC,CSVSEQYF
TRBV15,.,TRBJ1-1,.,TGTGCCACCAGCAGAGATGACGGACACTCTGAAGCTTTCTTT,CATSRDDGHSEAFF
TRBV5-4,.,TRBJ2-1,.,TGTGCCAGCAGCATGACAGCTTCGGGACTTTACAATGAGCAGTTCTTC,CASSMTASGLYNEQFF
TRBV15,few,TRBJ1-2,TRBD1,TGTGCCACCAGCAGACAGGGGGCAGGGTATGGCTACACCTTC,CATSRQGAGYGYTF
TRBV6-1,few,TRBJ2-5,TRBD2,TGTGCCGGGGGACTAGCGGGGACGTACCAAGAGACCCAGTACTTC,CAGGLAGTYQETQYF
TRBV18,.,TRBJ2-7,TRBD1,TGTGCCAGCTCGGGGACAGGGGGAACCTACGAGCAGTACTTC,CASSGTGGTYEQYF
TRBV6-1,.,TRBJ2-5,.,TGTGCCAGCAGTGGGAGACGGGTCCAAGAGACCCAGTACTTC,CASSGRRVQETQYF
TRBV28,few,TRBJ2-7,TRBD1,TGTGCCAGCAGTCCCTCGGGACAGGGGGACGACGAGCAGTACTTC,CASSPSGQGDDEQYF
TRBV5-5,few,TRBJ1-5,TRBD1,TGTGCCAGCAGACGTACAGGGGACCCTAGCAATCAGCCCCAGCATTTT,CASRRTGDPSNQPQHF
TRBV5-1,.,TRBJ1-5,TRBD1,TGCGCCAGCAGCCCCGTCGACAGGGGAAATCAGCCCCAGCATTTT,CASSPVDRGNQPQHF